The clone carrying this T cell receptor beta chain was seen a few times. The V end was cut by 1 base, the J end by 7 bases, with 17 bases between. This CDR3 comprises 15 residues. Germline V gene data show CDR1 as KGHSY and CDR2 as FQNENV. These data belong to a study of blood T cell repertoires in COVID-19. Across the study: COVID-19 samples from acute and convalescent phases originated in the United States, Italy and Spain. Sources were T cells, B-cell-depleted T cells, or PBMCs; the material itself was cDNA or gDNA.

Clones were read by immunoSEQ multiplex PCR, and TCRdb kept only the in-frame ones, dropping some. The table has over 200,000 clones, approximately 88% seen once. The chain uses TRBV16 and TRBJ2-7; possibly TRBD1 for D (6 bases). Input material: peripheral blood. The source is a man in his forties with acute or convalescent COVID-19. The CDR3 nucleotides read TGTGCCAGCAGCCAATTGTCAGGGGATCTCGGGGAGCAGTACTTC. Translated, it gives CASSQLSGDLGEQYF.